This T cell receptor (beta chain) derives from a study of blood T cell repertoires in COVID-19. This clone came up once. Authors' processing steps: The assay estimated nucleated cells by amplifying reference gene primers. Generated by immunoSEQ multiplex PCR, the TCRdb table keeps only in-frame clones and is missing some. The V and J calls and clone size come from that table; D and trimming were worked out from the DNA. The sample holds around 310,000 clones, roughly 91% seen once. This receptor was identified in a woman aged 25 to 39 who had recovered from COVID-19. The specimen was PBMCs or T cells enriched from blood (not recorded which).

CDR3 DNA sequence: TGTGCCAGCAGCTTAGAAGGGAGAGATACGCAGTATTTT. Its protein is CASSLEGRDTQYF. The chain carries TRBV7-2 and TRBJ2-3, with D maybe TRBD2 (5 bases). The CDR3 contains 13 residues. CDR1 and CDR2 from the germline V gene are SGHTA and FQGNSA. Trimming pared 1 base from V and 5 bases from J, leaving 7 bases between. Full variable domain (outside the CDR3, taken from reference TRBV7-2 and TRBJ2-3): GAGVSQSPSNKVTEKGKDVELRCDPISGHTALYWYRQSLGQGLEFLIYFQGNSAPDKSGLPSDRFSAERTGGSVSTLTIQRTQQEDSAVYLCASSLEGRDTQYFGPGTRLTVL.